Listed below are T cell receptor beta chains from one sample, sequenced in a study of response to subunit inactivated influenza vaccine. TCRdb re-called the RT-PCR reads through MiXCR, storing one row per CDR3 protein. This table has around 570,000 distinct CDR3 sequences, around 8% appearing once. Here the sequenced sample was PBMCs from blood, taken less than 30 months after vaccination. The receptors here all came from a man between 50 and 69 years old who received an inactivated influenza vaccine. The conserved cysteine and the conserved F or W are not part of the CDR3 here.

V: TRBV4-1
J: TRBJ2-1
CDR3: ASSQGVLGGPGGEQL

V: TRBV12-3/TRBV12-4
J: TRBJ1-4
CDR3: ASSLGGWYEKLF

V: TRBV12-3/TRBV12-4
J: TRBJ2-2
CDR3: ASISMLVWDRNTGELF

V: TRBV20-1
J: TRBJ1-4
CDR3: SARGGGHEKLF

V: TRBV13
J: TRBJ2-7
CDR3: ASSSGREVQY

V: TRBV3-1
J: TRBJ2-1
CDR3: ASSLEPGLKSSYNEQF

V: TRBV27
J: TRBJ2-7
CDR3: ASSFGAGGPYEQY

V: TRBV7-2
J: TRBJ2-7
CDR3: ASSLDTTEQY

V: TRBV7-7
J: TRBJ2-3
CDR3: ASSQSGGTDTQY

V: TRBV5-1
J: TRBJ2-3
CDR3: ASSTGPSASTDTQY

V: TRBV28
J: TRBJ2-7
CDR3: ATLRDRGREAQY

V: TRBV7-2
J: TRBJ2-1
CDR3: ASNQYSGRAGF

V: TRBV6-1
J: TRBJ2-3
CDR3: ASSRTGGYADTQY

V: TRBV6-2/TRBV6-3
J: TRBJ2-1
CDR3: ASTHSGVVYNEQF

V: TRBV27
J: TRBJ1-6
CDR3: ASSLPNLRDRDLPLH

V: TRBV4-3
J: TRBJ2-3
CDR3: ASSQDYVSGGTLTDTQY

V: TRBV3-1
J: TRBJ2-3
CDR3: ASSLRLALNSDTQY

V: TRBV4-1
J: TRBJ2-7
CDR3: ASSQGALGSYEQY

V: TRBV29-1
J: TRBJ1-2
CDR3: SVGDRNYGYT

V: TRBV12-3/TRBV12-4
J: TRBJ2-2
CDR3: ASSTGDRGGRELF

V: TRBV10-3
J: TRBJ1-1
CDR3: AISELGDRRMNTEAF

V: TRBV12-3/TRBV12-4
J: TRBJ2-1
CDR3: ASSLAGGFDNEQF

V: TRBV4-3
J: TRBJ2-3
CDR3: ASSQAHASGATDTQY

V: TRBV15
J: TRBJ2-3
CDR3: ATSRDRASGSADTQY

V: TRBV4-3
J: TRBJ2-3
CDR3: ASSLRGGGADTQY

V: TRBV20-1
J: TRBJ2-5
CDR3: SARGGAGAVETQY

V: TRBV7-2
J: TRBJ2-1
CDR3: ASSPGHNEQF

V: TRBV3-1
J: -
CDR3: ASSQKYSIGGTQY

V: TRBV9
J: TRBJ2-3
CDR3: ASSVAPFGNTDTQY

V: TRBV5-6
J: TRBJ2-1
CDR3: ASREPAGGDNEQF

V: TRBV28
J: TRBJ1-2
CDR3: ASRKEALYGYT

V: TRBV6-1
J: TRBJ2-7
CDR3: ASSRLASSYEQY

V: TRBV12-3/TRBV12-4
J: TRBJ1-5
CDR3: ASSPMGGGQPQH

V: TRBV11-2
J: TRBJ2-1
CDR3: ASSLRRLSSYNEQF

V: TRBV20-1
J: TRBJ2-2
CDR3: SARDLRTGLGELF

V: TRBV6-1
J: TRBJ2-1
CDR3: ASSEPGLGINEQF

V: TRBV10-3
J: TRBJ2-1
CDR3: AISPGLAEGNEQF

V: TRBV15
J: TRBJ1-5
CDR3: ATSPRTGGQPQH

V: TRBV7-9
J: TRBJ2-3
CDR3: ASSRSGYSTDTQY

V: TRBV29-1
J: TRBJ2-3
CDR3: SVEDLAGLAGYTDTQY

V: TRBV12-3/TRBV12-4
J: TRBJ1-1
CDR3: ASSLSVGGTNTEAF

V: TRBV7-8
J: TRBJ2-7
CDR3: ASSIRGAAYEQY

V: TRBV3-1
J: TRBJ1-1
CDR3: ASGSGGKAF

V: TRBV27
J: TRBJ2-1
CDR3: ASSFVQGVVYNEQF

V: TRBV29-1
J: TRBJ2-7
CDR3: SARASTSYEQY

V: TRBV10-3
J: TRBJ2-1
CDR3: ASRGSRGDEQF

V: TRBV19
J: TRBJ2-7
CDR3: ASSPRTGVSAYEQY

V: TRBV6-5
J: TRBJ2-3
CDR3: ASSYSGGRGTDTQY

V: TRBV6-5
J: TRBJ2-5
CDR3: ASSYPHRGQETQY

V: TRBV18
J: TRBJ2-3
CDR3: ASSPRQAVTDTQY

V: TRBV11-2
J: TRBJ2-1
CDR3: ASSLQGALKSNEQF

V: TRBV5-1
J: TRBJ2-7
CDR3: ASSSNRGDEQY

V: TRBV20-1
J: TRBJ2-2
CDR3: SAGTMNTGELF

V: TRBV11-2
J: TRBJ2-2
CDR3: ASTEGFGFNTGELF

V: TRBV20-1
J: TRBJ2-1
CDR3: SAAGTSGTSYNEQF

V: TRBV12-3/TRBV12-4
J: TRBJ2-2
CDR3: ATKRSTGELF

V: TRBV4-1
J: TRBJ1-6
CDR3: ASSQDFPPLH

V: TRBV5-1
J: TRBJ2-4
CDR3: ASSLGGDNIQY

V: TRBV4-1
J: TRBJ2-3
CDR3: ASSHDRGTDTQY